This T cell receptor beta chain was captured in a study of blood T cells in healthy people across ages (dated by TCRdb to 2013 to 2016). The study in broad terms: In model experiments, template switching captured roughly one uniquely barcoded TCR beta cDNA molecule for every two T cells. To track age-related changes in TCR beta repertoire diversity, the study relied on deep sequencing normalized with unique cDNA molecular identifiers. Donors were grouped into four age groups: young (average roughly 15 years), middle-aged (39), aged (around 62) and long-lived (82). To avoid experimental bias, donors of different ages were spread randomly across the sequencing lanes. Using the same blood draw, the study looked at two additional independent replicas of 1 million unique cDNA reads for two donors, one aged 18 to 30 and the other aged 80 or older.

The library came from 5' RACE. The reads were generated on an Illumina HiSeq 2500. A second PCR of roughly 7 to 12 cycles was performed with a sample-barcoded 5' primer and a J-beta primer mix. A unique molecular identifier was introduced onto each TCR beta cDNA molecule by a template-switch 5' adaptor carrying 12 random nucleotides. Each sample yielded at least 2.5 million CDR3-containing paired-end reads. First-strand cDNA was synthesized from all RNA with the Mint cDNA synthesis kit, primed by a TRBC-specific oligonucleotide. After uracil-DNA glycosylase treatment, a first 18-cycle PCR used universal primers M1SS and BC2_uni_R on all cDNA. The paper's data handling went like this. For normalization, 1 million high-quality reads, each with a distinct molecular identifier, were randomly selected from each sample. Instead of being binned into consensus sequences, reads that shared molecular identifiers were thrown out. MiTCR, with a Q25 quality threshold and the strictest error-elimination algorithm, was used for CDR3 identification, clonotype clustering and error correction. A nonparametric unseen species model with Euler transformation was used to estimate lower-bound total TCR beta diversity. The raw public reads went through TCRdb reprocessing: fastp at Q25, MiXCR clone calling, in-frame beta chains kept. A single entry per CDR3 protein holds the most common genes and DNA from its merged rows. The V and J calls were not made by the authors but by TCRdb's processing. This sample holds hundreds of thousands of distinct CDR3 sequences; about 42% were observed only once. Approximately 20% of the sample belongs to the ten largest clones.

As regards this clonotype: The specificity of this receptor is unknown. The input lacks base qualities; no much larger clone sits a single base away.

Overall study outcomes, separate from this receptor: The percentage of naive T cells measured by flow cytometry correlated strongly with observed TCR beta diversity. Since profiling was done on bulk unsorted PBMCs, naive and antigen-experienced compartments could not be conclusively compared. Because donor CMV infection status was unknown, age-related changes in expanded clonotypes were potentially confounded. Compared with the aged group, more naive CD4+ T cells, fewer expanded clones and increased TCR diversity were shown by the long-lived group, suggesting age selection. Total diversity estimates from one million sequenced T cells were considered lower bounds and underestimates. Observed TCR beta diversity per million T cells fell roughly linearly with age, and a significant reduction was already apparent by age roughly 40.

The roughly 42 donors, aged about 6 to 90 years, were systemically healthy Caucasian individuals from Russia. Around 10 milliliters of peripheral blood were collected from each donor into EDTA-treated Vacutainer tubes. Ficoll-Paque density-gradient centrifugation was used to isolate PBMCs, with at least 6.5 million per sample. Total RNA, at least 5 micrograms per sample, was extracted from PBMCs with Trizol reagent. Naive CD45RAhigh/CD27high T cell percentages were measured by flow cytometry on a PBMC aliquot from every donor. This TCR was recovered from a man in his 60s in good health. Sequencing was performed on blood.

The DNA sequence reads TGTGCCAGCGAACAGGACTACGAGCAGTACTTC. The resulting protein is CASEQDYEQYF. The chain employs TRBV7-9 and TRBJ2-7, and perhaps TRBD1 as D gene, on 5 matching bases. Deletion took 8 bases off V and 3 bases off J, with a span of 8 bases between the germline ends. CDR1 and CDR2 (SEHNR, FQNEAQ) derive from the germline V gene (reference sequence). The CDR3 contains 11 residues, cysteine and phenylalanine counted. The kept DNA is CDR3 alone, 33 bases in frame from the first base.